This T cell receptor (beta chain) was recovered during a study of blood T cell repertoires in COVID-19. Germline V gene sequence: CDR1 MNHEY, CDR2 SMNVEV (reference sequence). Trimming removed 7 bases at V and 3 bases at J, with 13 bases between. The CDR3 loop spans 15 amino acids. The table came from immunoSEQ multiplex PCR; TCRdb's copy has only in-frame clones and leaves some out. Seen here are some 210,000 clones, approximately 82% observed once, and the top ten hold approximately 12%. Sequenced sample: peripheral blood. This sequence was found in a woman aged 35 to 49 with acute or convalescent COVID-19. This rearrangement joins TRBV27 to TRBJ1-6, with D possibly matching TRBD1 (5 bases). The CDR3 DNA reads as TGTGCCAGCACTTCAAGCAGGGACTATAATTCACCCCTCCACTTT. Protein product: CASTSSRDYNSPLHF.